Listed here are 30 T cell receptor beta chains from one sample, sequenced in a study of T-cell reconstitution after alpha-beta-depleted transplantation in children. A TCRbeta library incorporating unique molecular identifiers was prepared. Each CDR3 protein is one row after TCRdb ran MiXCR on the PCR reads. This sample has 200,000 to 250,000 distinct CDR3 sequences, with 8% to 9.5% found just once. The sample consisted of PBMCs from the stem cell graft donor, taken from the stem cell graft. The receptor set was obtained from a human donor who donated a stem cell graft to a child with acute lymphoblastic leukemia.

This clonotype was detected many times. The rearrangement joins TRBV15 to TRBJ2-1; D is possibly TRBD1 or TRBD2 (6 bases each). The V gene's germline CDR1 is LNHNV and CDR2 YYDKDF (reference sequence). The CDR3 contains 17 residues. V was pared by 1 base and J by 6 bases, with 19 bases between. The CDR3 here is CATSRARGGGRGNEQFF. The DNA of the CDR3 is TGTGCCACCAGCAGAGCCCGTGGAGGGGGTAGGGGCAATGAGCAGTTCTTC.

This clonotype showed up just a few times. The chain has TRBV18 and TRBJ1-2; possibly TRBD1 for D (5 bases). CDR1 and CDR2 from the germline V gene are KGHSH and LQKENI. Trimming took off 1 base at V and 7 bases at J, with 10 bases between the two ends. The CDR3 is 13 amino acids. The CDR3 is CASSPLRGVGYTF. As DNA, the CDR3 is TGTGCCAGCTCACCACTCCGAGGGGTTGGCTACACCTTC.

The chain is built from TRBV6-1 and TRBJ1-1; D may be TRBD1 (5 bases). The ends were cut back, 6 bases at V and 0 bases at J, with 20 bases in the middle. The CDR3 totals 17 residues. Germline V gene data show CDR1 as MNHNS and CDR2 as SASEGT. CDR3 in amino acids: CASRPVLGGPVNTEAFF. The CDR3 DNA reads as TGTGCCAGCAGGCCAGTGTTGGGGGGACCCGTGAACACTGAAGCTTTCTTT.

Only a few counts were recorded for this clonotype. The V and J genes are TRBV5-1 and TRBJ2-1; a possible D gene is TRBD1 (5 bases). This CDR3 has 14 residues. Germline V gives CDR1 SGHRS, CDR2 YFSETQ. V was clipped by 0 bases and J by 3 bases, with 7 bases between them. CDR3 amino acids: CASSLVGVYNEQFF. The CDR3 region has the DNA TGCGCCAGCAGCTTGGTAGGGGTCTACAATGAGCAGTTCTTC.

This chain joins TRBV7-6 and TRBJ2-1; D might be TRBD1 (5 bases). V lost 5 bases, J lost 6 bases, and 11 bases lay in between. Germline V CDR1 and CDR2: SGHVS, FNYEAQ. The CDR3 runs 13 residues. The CDR3 bases are TGTGCCAGCAGCACCGGACATCCCAATGAGCAGTTCTTC. Amino acids: CASSTGHPNEQFF.

J is TRBJ1-5 and V is TRBV6-1, with D unresolved. CDR3 length: 15 amino acids. Deletions cut 6 bases from V and 0 bases from J, with 12 bases between. The V gene's germline CDR1 is MNHNS and CDR2 SASEGT. CDR3 residues: CASRDGGYSNQPQHF. CDR3 sequence (DNA): TGTGCCAGCAGAGATGGAGGATATAGCAATCAGCCCCAGCATTTT.

The chain couples TRBV7-2 to TRBJ2-5; the match to TRBD1 covers 10 bases. The CDR3 totals 14 residues. CDR1 and CDR2 (germline): SGHTA, FQGNSA. V trimming: 5 bases; J trimming: 4 bases; junction bases outside the gene matches: 4. The CDR3, as DNA: TGTGCCAGCAGCCGACAGGGGGCGGGAGAGACCCAGTACTTC. Protein: CASSRQGAGETQYF.

J is TRBJ2-3 and V is TRBV12-3 or TRBV12-4; 10 bases match TRBD2. The length of the CDR3 is 14 residues. V shed 6 bases, J shed 6 bases, and the junction held 6 bases outside the gene matches. The CDR3 DNA reads as TGTGCCAGCAGCCTAGCGGGGGCGGGGGATACGCAGTATTTT. Its translation is CASSLAGAGDTQYF.

This clonotype was found a few times. The V and J genes are TRBV5-1 and TRBJ2-7; D not certain. Germline assignment: CDR1 SGHRS and CDR2 YFSETQ. The CDR3 spans 15 residues. V dropped 1 base and J dropped 0 bases, with 11 bases sitting between them. CDR3 in amino acids: CASSLSVTLSYEQYF. The DNA for the CDR3 is TGCGCCAGCAGCTTGTCGGTTACCCTCTCCTACGAGCAGTACTTC.

This clonotype was counted at least ten times. The genes are TRBV7-9 and TRBJ1-1; no definite D call. There are 13 residues in the CDR3. V was shortened by 1 base and J by 0 bases, with 3 bases between the two germline ends. CDR1 and CDR2 (germline): SEHNR, FQNEAQ (reference sequence). For the CDR3, the DNA is TGTGCCAGCAGCTTAGTTATGAACACTGAAGCTTTCTTT. It encodes CASSLVMNTEAFF.

The table lists this clonotype with many counts. This chain joins TRBV6-1 and TRBJ2-2; weak D call: TRBD2 (5 bases). Germline CDR1 is MNHNS and CDR2 is SASEGT. Between the trimmed V and J ends, which lost 7 bases and 2 bases, there was a span of 20 bases. CDR3 length: 17 amino acids. In DNA form, the CDR3 reads TGTGCCAGCACTCCTGGGAAAGGCGGGCTTAACACCGGGGAGCTGTTTTTT. This translates into CASTPGKGGLNTGELFF.

This clonotype was detected a few times. The genes are TRBV7-8 and TRBJ1-6; D unclear. The CDR3 has 17 amino acids. Trimming removed 3 bases at V and 5 bases at J, with 17 bases between. CDR1 SGHVS and CDR2 FQNEAQ come from the germline V gene. CDR3 DNA: TGTGCCAGCAGCTTGCTGAGGGTTCACCGGGATAATTCACCCCTCCACTTT. This gives the protein CASSLLRVHRDNSPLHF.

This clonotype appeared a few times. V and J are TRBV5-1 and TRBJ2-1; tentatively, D is TRBD2 (6 bases). This CDR3 spans 16 amino acids. Germline CDR1 and CDR2: SGHRS and YFSETQ. Trimming took off 3 bases at V and 9 bases at J, with 22 bases between the two ends. CDR3 bases: TGCGCCAGCAGCTGGGGGACTCGCGCCCGGTTGGTTGAGCAGTTCTTC. Translating gives CASSWGTRARLVEQFF.

This clonotype was seen a few times. This chain joins TRBV7-8 and TRBJ1-6; D not certain. The CDR3 contains 15 residues. With 5 bases removed from V and 10 bases from J, the gap between germline ends came to 18 bases. Per germline, CDR1 SGHVS and CDR2 FQNEAQ. CDR3 in DNA: TGTGCCAGCAGCAACCCGGGCGGGCTGGGGTCACCCCTCCACTTT. Translation: CASSNPGGLGSPLHF.

The chain uses TRBV6-5 and TRBJ2-1; TRBD2 aligns across 8 bases. The CDR3 totals 14 residues. With 4 bases clipped from V and 3 bases from J, the junction kept 2 bases outside the gene matches. Germline V gene lookup returns CDR1 MNHEY and CDR2 SVGAGI. This CDR3 is CASSFSGDYNEQFF. CDR3 bases: TGTGCCAGCAGTTTTAGCGGGGACTACAATGAGCAGTTCTTC.

This clonotype was seen ten or more times. The rearrangement joins TRBV2 to TRBJ2-5, with TRBD2 identical over 8 bases. CDR1 and CDR2 from the germline V gene are SNHLY and FYNNEI. CDR3 length equals 14 residues. The V gene end was trimmed by 6 bases and the J gene end by 5 bases; junction bases not matched to a gene: 8. CDR3 DNA: TGTGCCAGCAGCTCCCGGGGGGGCTCGGAGACCCAGTACTTC. Encoded protein: CASSSRGGSETQYF.

This clonotype was seen only a few times. This chain joins TRBV15 and TRBJ1-5, with D unclear. This CDR3 is 12 amino acids long. V lost 3 bases to trimming and J lost 3 bases, with 3 bases between them. CDR1 and CDR2 (germline): LNHNV, YYDKDF (reference sequence). The DNA for the CDR3 is TGTGCCACCAGCAGCCCCAATCAGCCCCAGCATTTT. It translates to CATSSPNQPQHF.

Many counts were recorded for this clonotype. The J gene is TRBJ2-7, the V gene TRBV12-3 or TRBV12-4, with D unclear. The CDR3 has 14 residues. The V gene lost 3 bases and the J gene lost 3 bases, with 12 bases spanning the gap. CDR3: CASSFPGAIYEQYF. The CDR3 DNA follows: TGTGCCAGCAGTTTTCCAGGAGCTATCTACGAGCAGTACTTC.

This clonotype turned up a few times. This chain joins TRBV2 and TRBJ2-7, with 7 nucleotides matching TRBD1. The V and J ends lost 6 bases and 2 bases, in that order; junction bases with no gene match: 7. The germline V gene has CDR1 SNHLY and CDR2 FYNNEI. CDR3 length: 14 amino acids. This CDR3 is CASRDQTGTYEQYF. The DNA for the CDR3 is TGTGCCAGCAGGGATCAGACAGGGACCTACGAGCAGTACTTC.

V gene TRBV7-2 combines with J gene TRBJ2-3, with D possibly being TRBD1 or TRBD2 (5 bases each). The CDR3 contains 17 residues. Per germline, CDR1 SGHTA and CDR2 FQGNSA. The V gene lost 5 bases and the J gene lost 0 bases, with 18 bases spanning the gap. CDR3 protein: CASSQTGRITSTDTQYF. The CDR3 DNA sequence: TGTGCCAGCAGCCAAACGGGACGGATTACTAGCACAGATACGCAGTATTTT.

The rearrangement uses TRBV5-1 and TRBJ1-1, with 8 nucleotides matching TRBD1. The trim removed 4 bases at V and 6 bases at J, leaving 8 bases unmatched. This CDR3 region has 14 residues. In germline, CDR1 is SGHRS, CDR2 YFSETQ. The CDR3 DNA follows: TGCGCCAGCAGCAAAGAGACAGGGGTCGCTGAAGCTTTCTTT. Amino acid sequence: CASSKETGVAEAFF.

This clonotype was seen a few times. V is TRBV27 and J is TRBJ1-2; D gene unclear. CDR3 length: 13 residues. Germline V gene data show CDR1 as MNHEY and CDR2 as SMNVEV (reference sequence). V lost 0 bases and J 5 bases, leaving 7 bases between the germline ends. CDR3 nucleotides: TGTGCCAGCAGTTTATCGACGGGGTATGGCTACACCTTC. It is translated as CASSLSTGYGYTF.

This clonotype showed up just once. The chain's CDR3 is CSARDDRGTEKLFF. CDR3 DNA: TGCAGTGCTAGAGATGACAGGGGGACTGAAAAACTGTTTTTT. The chain links TRBV20-1 to TRBJ1-4; TRBD1 agrees at 9 bases. The germline V gene encodes CDR1 DFQATT and CDR2 SNEGSKA (reference sequence). Trimming cost V 0 bases and J 7 bases; bases outside gene matches: 3. The CDR3 contains 14 residues.

Points on this clonotype: This could be a read error, since a much larger clone is one nucleotide away. This chain connects TRBV5-1 to TRBJ1-1; D unresolved. The length of the CDR3 is 16 residues. Germline assignment: CDR1 SGHRS and CDR2 YFSETQ. The CDR3 nucleotides are TGCGCCAGCAGCGCCAGCCCCAGCCGGGGTAACACTGAACCTTTCTTT. This encodes CASSASPSRGNTEPFF.

This clonotype was detected only a few times. This rearrangement joins TRBV12-3 or TRBV12-4 to TRBJ1-1; 11 bases agree with TRBD1. The junction had 7 bases not matched to a gene; V was cut back by 6 bases and J by 1 base. The CDR3 covers 16 residues. CDR3 nucleotide sequence: TGTGCCAGCAGGGGACCCGGGACAGGGGGGAACACTGAAGCTTTCTTT. Translated: CASRGPGTGGNTEAFF.

At least ten counts were recorded for this clonotype. This chain joins TRBV28 and TRBJ2-3, with 8 bases identical to TRBD2. The germline CDR1 and CDR2 sequences are MDHEN and SYDVKM. Trimming cost V 5 bases and J 2 bases; bases outside gene matches: 6. This CDR3 contains 15 residues. CDR3 sequence (DNA): TGTGCCAGCAGTGAAGCGGGGGAGGTCACAGATACGCAGTATTTT. Translated: CASSEAGEVTDTQYF.

The table lists this clonotype with many counts. This rearrangement joins TRBV5-6 to TRBJ2-3; D remains ambiguous. Germline V lookup: CDR1 SGHDT, CDR2 YYEEEE. The CDR3 consists of 14 residues. Trimming removed 4 bases at V and 5 bases at J, with 14 bases between. Here the CDR3 reads CASSLRPKGDTQYF. As DNA, the CDR3 is TGTGCCAGCAGCCTTAGGCCTAAGGGAGATACGCAGTATTTT. Supplemented by reference TRBV5-6 and TRBJ2-3, the full variable domain reads DAGVTQSPTHLIKTRGQQVTLRCSPKSGHDTVSWYQQALGQGPQFIFQYYEEEERQRGNFPDRFSGHQFPNYSSELNVNALLLGDSALYLCASSLRPKGDTQYFGPGTRLTVL.

In its sample, this clonotype was seen a few times. The J gene is TRBJ2-7, the V gene TRBV7-9; 11 bases fit TRBD2. The CDR3 totals 15 residues. In germline, CDR1 is SEHNR, CDR2 FQNEAQ (reference sequence). Losses at the gene ends were 4 bases for V and 4 bases for J; bases not matched to a gene: 6. The CDR3 DNA is TGTGCCAGCAGCTCCCTAGCGGGGGGCCATTACGAGCAGTACTTC. This gives the protein CASSSLAGGHYEQYF.

This clonotype was counted at least ten times. This chain joins TRBV13 and TRBJ1-6; 7 bases are a match to TRBD1. Germline V CDR1 and CDR2: PRHDT, FYEKMQ (reference sequence). The CDR3 totals 15 residues. V was clipped by 5 bases and J by 10 bases; unmatched bases: 11. The chain's CDR3 is CASSNQGQEGSPLHF. The DNA for the CDR3 is TGTGCCAGCAGCAACCAAGGACAGGAGGGCTCACCCCTCCACTTT.

This clonotype occurred a few times. This sequence joins TRBV6-5 and TRBJ1-3; D gene uncertain. Germline lookup yields CDR1 MNHEY and CDR2 SVGAGI. V lost 2 bases to trimming and J lost 7 bases, with 12 bases between them. This CDR3 has 14 residues. The chain's CDR3 is CASSYREDRNTIYF. CDR3 bases: TGTGCCAGCAGTTACAGGGAGGATCGGAACACCATATATTTT.